The 17 T cell receptor beta chains below come from one sample, sequenced in a study of post-analysis software for immune sequencing data (dated by TCRdb to between 2014 and 2017). Overall results and qualifications from the work: Patients showed significantly higher frequencies than controls for about five TRBV segments, among them TRBV5-6, TRBV5-1 and TRBV20-1.

The library was obtained by PCR. Sequencing took place on an Illumina HiSeq 2500. To reduce PCR and sequencing biases, unique molecular identifiers were incorporated into the TCR beta cDNA libraries. Starting from the raw public reads, TCRdb applied fastp trimming at Q25, assembled clones with MiXCR and retained in-frame beta chains. Records with the same CDR3 protein are collapsed into one entry carrying the most frequent genes and DNA. The sample has 500,000 to 600,000 distinct CDR3 sequences on record, about 44% of them singletons. The ten largest make up around 1.7% of the sample. The antigens these receptors bind are not known. The sample consisted of blood. The receptors come from a girl aged 5 to 17 with multiple sclerosis.

The chain recombines TRBV14 with TRBJ2-3, with TRBD2 matching 9 bases. V was clipped by 0 bases and J by 13 bases; unmatched bases: 11. The CDR3 runs 15 residues. Germline CDR1 SGHDN, CDR2 FVKESK. This chain's CDR3 is CASSQEGLAGMGEYF. The CDR3 coding sequence is TGTGCCAGCAGCCAAGAAGGGCTAGCGGGAATGGGGGAGTATTTT.

The CDR3 DNA sequence: TGTGCCAGCAGCTCCCGGCTTAGGTCTAGCGGGGGGGAGACCCAGTACTTC. Protein sequence: CASSSRLRSSGGETQYF. The V gene is TRBV12-3 or TRBV12-4, the J gene TRBJ2-5, with 11 bases aligning to TRBD2. The ends lost 6 bases at V and 5 bases at J; junction bases unmatched: 14. This CDR3 is built from 17 residues.

This clonotype was seen more than once but under ten times. The V and J genes are TRBV12-3 or TRBV12-4 and TRBJ2-7; 11 bases fit TRBD2. The length of the CDR3 is 14 residues. V trimming: 7 bases; J trimming: 5 bases; junction bases outside the gene matches: 7. The CDR3 here is CASTLAGGRDEQYF. CDR3 bases: TGTGCCAGCACCCTAGCGGGAGGTCGCGACGAGCAGTACTTC.

J is TRBJ2-1 and V is TRBV7-6, with 8 bases lining up with TRBD2. CDR1 is SGHVS, CDR2 FNYEAQ, per germline. The CDR3 length is 15 residues. V lost 5 bases to trimming and J lost 8 bases; unmatched junction nucleotides: 11. The chain's CDR3 is CASSPPGGVRDEQFF. CDR3 nucleotides: TGTGCCAGCAGCCCCCCCGGGGGGGTGAGGGATGAGCAGTTCTTC.

The rearrangement links TRBV12-3 or TRBV12-4 to TRBJ1-6; a weak D match, TRBD1 (6 bases). V was cut by 7 bases and J by 7 bases, with 17 bases left in between. CDR3 length equals 15 residues. The CDR3 region is CASTPDGGANSPLHF. The CDR3 nucleotides read TGTGCCAGCACCCCAGATGGGGGCGCGAATTCACCCCTCCACTTT.

This clonotype has just one count. This chain links TRBV20-1 with TRBJ2-1; D gene unclear. The J call may be in error: the DNA end matches TRBJ2-7 better. The germline gives CDR1 DFQATT, CDR2 SNEGSKA (reference sequence). There are 12 residues in the CDR3. The CDR3: CSASLSYNEQYF. DNA for the CDR3: TGCAGTGCTAGCCTTTCCTACAATGAGCAGTACTTC.

This clonotype has a count of ten or more. The chain has TRBV5-6 and TRBJ2-1, with 11 bases that match TRBD1. This CDR3 is built from 14 residues. Germline V lookup: CDR1 SGHDT, CDR2 YYEEEE. J lost 10 bases, V lost 2 bases, and 5 bases had no gene match. The chain's CDR3 is CASSFGTGGVEQFF. DNA for the CDR3: TGTGCCAGCAGCTTCGGGACAGGGGGTGTCGAGCAGTTCTTC. Complete variable domain (other parts from reference TRBV5-6 and TRBJ2-1): DAGVTQSPTHLIKTRGQQVTLRCSPKSGHDTVSWYQQALGQGPQFIFQYYEEEERQRGNFPDRFSGHQFPNYSSELNVNALLLGDSALYLCASSFGTGGVEQFFGPGTRLTVL.

The V gene is TRBV29-1, the J gene TRBJ1-5, with D hard to call. Germline CDR1 and CDR2: SQVTM and ANQGSEA. The length of the CDR3 is 13 residues. Trimming left V 6 bases short and J 0 bases short, with 9 bases between. DNA for the CDR3: TGCAGCGTCCTTTACAGTAGCAATCAGCCCCAGCATTTT. It encodes CSVLYSSNQPQHF. Variable domain in full (rest from reference TRBV29-1 and TRBJ1-5): SAVISQKPSRDICQRGTSLTIQCQVDSQVTMMFWYRQQPGQSLTLIATANQGSEATYESGFVIDKFPISRPNLTFSTLTVSNMSPEDSSIYLCSVLYSSNQPQHFGDGTRLSIL.

V gene TRBV11-2 combines with J gene TRBJ2-5; D might be TRBD1 or TRBD2, each matching 7 bases. The CDR3 extends over 15 amino acids. V shed 2 bases and J shed 5 bases, with 15 bases lying between them. Germline CDR1 reads SGHAT; CDR2 reads FQNNGV. The CDR3 region is CASSLLGQGGETQYF. The CDR3 nucleotides are TGTGCCAGCAGCTTACTTGGGCAGGGGGGGGAGACCCAGTACTTC.

V and J are TRBV7-9 and TRBJ2-5; 8 nucleotides agree with TRBD1. The J call may be wrong; the DNA end is better matched by TRBJ2-7. Germline CDR1 SEHNR, CDR2 FQNEAQ (reference sequence). The CDR3 has 14 residues. The CDR3 DNA sequence: TGTGCCAGCAGCTTAGACACAGGGGGCTACGAGCAGTACTTC. This encodes CASSLDTGGYEQYF.

The CDR3: CSAGSLPNQPQHF. The CDR3 DNA reads TGCAGTGCTGGGTCCTTGCCCAATCAGCCCCAGCATTTT. The rearrangement joins TRBV20-1 to TRBJ1-5, with D unclear. The germline CDR1 and CDR2 sequences are DFQATT and SNEGSKA (reference sequence). V lost 5 bases and J lost 3, with 11 bases in between. CDR3 size: 13 residues.

This clonotype was seen more than once but under ten times. This chain connects TRBV25-1 to TRBJ2-5; D is uncertain. Germline V gene sequence: CDR1 MGHDK, CDR2 SYGVNS. This CDR3 is 13 amino acids long. Trimming took off 3 bases at V and 0 bases at J, with 5 bases between the two ends. CDR3 sequence: CASSDGDQETQYF. The DNA of the CDR3 is TGTGCCAGCAGTGATGGGGACCAAGAGACCCAGTACTTC.

This chain links TRBV10-3 with TRBJ2-5; 11 bases are shared with TRBD1. Per germline, CDR1 ENHRY and CDR2 SYGVKD. This CDR3 comprises 14 residues. With V trimmed by 8 bases and J by 5 bases, 7 bases remained unmatched. The CDR3 region has the DNA TGTGCCATCGGAGGACAGGGGGCTCTTGAGACCCAGTACTTC. This translates into CAIGGQGALETQYF.

The chain couples TRBV27 to TRBJ1-2, with D possibly TRBD1 on 5 matching bases. The germline V and J ends were trimmed by 5 bases and 6 bases, with 13 bases remaining between them. Germline V gene sequence: CDR1 MNHEY, CDR2 SMNVEV (reference sequence). The CDR3 runs to 13 residues. This CDR3 reads CASSGHGADGYTF. The DNA of the CDR3 is TGTGCCAGCAGTGGCCATGGGGCCGATGGCTACACCTTC.

This clonotype was counted a few times. The V gene is TRBV7-6, the J gene TRBJ2-5, with 11 positions matching TRBD2. The CDR3 consists of 14 residues. Trimming removed 6 bases from V and 2 bases from J; junction bases left unmatched: 2. Germline-derived CDR1 and CDR2 are SGHVS and FNYEAQ. This CDR3 reads CASRLAGEQETQYF. The CDR3 DNA reads TGTGCCAGCAGACTAGCGGGGGAACAAGAGACCCAGTACTTC.

The CDR3 DNA follows: TGCAGTGCTAGAGATTGGCAGTACAATGAGCAGTTCTTC. It encodes CSARDWQYNEQFF. The J gene is TRBJ2-1, the V gene TRBV20-1; D remains unclear. The CDR3 sequence is 13 residues long. Germline assignment: CDR1 DFQATT and CDR2 SNEGSKA (reference sequence). Trimming cost V 0 bases and J 4 bases, with 7 bases left between them.

This clonotype showed up just a few times. The rearrangement links TRBV29-1 to TRBJ1-2, with TRBD1 as a possible D gene (6 bases). The V end was cut by 4 bases, the J end by 2 bases, with 14 bases between. The CDR3 runs to 14 residues. Germline V gene data show CDR1 as SQVTM and CDR2 as ANQGSEA. The CDR3 is CSVAGTQGNYGYTF. As DNA, the CDR3 is TGCAGCGTTGCGGGGACGCAGGGGAACTATGGCTACACCTTC.